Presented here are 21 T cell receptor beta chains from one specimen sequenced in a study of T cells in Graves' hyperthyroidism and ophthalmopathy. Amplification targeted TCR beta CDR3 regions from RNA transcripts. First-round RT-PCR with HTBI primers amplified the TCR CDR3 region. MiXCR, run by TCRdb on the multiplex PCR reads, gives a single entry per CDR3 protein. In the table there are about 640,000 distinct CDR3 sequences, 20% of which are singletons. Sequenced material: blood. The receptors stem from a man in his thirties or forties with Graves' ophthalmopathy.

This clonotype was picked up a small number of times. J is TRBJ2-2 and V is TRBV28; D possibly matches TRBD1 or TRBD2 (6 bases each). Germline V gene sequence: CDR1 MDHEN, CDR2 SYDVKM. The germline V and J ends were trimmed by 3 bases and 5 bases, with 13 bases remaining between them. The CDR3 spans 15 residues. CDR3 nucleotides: TGTGCCAGCAGTTTGGTGGGGGGCTGGACCGGGGAGCTGTTTTTT. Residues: CASSLVGGWTGELFF.

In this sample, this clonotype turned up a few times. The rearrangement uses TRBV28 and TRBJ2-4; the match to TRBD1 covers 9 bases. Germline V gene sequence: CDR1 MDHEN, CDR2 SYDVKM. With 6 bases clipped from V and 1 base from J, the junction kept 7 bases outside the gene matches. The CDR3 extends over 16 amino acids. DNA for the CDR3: TGTGCCAGCAGGGGACAGGGCGAGCTGGCCAAAAACATTCAGTACTTC. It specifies CASRGQGELAKNIQYF.

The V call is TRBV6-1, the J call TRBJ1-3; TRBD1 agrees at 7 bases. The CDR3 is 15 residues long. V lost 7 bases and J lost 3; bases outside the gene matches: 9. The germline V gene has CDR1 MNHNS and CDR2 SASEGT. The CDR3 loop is CASTTPTGHGNTIYF. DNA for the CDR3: TGTGCCAGCACCACCCCGACAGGGCATGGAAACACCATATATTTT.

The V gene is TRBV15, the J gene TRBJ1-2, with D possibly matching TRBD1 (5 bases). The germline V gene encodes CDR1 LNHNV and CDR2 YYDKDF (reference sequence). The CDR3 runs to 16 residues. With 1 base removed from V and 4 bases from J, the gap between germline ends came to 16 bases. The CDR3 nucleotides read TGTGCCACCAGCAGAGGTCCGCCGGGACTTGGCTATGGCTACACCTTC. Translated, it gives CATSRGPPGLGYGYTF.

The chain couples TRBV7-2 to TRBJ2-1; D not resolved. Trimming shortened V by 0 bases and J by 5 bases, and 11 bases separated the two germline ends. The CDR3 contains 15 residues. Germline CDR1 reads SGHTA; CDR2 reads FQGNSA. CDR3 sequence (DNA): TGTGCCAGCAGCTTAGCGAGAGTCACCCACAATGAGCAGTTCTTC. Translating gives CASSLARVTHNEQFF.

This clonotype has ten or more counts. The CDR3 nucleotides read TGCAGTGCTAGAGACGTCGTGAACAGCTCCTACGAGCAGTACTTC. It yields the protein CSARDVVNSSYEQYF. The chain is built from TRBV20-1 and TRBJ2-7; D is unresolved. This CDR3 has 15 residues. Deletions cut 0 bases from V and 0 bases from J, with 12 bases between. Germline assignment: CDR1 DFQATT and CDR2 SNEGSKA (reference sequence).

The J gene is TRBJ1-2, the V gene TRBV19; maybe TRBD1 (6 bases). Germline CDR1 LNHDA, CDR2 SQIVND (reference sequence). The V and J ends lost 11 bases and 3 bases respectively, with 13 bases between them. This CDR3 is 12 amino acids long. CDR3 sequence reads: CASAGVYYGYTF. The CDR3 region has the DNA TGTGCCTCCGCAGGGGTATACTATGGCTACACCTTC.

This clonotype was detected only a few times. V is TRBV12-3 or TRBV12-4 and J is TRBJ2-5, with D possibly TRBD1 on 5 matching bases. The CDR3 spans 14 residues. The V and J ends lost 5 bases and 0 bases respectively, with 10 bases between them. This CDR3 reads CASSADSNQETQYF. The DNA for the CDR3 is TGTGCCAGCAGTGCCGACAGCAACCAAGAGACCCAGTACTTC.

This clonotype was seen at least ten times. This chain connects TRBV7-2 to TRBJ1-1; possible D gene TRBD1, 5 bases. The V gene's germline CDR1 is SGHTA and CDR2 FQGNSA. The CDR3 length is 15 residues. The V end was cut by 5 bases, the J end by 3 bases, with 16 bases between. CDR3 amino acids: CASSRLGRGDTEAFF. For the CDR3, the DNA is TGTGCCAGCAGCCGACTCGGACGGGGGGACACTGAAGCTTTCTTT.

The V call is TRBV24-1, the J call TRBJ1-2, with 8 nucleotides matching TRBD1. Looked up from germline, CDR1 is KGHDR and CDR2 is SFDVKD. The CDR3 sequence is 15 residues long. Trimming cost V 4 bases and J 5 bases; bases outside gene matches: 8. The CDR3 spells CATSDRDRMGYGYTF. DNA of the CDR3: TGTGCCACCAGTGACCGGGACAGGATGGGGTATGGCTACACCTTC.

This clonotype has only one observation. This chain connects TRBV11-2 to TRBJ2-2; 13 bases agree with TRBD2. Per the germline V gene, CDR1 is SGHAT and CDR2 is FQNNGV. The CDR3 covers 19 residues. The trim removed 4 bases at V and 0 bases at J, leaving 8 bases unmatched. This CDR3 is CASSSRTSGSVSNTGELFF. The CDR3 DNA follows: TGTGCCAGCAGCTCACGGACTAGCGGGAGCGTTTCGAACACCGGGGAGCTGTTTTTT.

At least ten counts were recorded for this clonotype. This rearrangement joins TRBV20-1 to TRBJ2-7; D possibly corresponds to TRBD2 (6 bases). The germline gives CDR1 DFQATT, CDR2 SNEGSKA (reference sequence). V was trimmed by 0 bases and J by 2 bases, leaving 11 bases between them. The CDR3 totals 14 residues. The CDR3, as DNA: TGCAGTGCTAGAGATCAGGGAGGACCCTACGAGCAGTACTTC. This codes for CSARDQGGPYEQYF.

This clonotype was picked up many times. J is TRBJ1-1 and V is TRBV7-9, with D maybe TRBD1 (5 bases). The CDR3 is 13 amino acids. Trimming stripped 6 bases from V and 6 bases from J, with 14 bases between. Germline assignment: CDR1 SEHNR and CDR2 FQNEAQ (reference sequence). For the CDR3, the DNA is TGTGCCAGCAGAGGGGTCTGGGGGGCTGAAGCTTTCTTT. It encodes CASRGVWGAEAFF. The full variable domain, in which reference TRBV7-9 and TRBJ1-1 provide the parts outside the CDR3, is DTGVSQNPRHKITKRGQNVTFRCDPISEHNRLYWYRQTLGQGPEFLTYFQNEAQLEKSRLLSDRFSAERPKGSFSTLEIQRTEQGDSAMYLCASRGVWGAEAFFGQGTRLTVV.

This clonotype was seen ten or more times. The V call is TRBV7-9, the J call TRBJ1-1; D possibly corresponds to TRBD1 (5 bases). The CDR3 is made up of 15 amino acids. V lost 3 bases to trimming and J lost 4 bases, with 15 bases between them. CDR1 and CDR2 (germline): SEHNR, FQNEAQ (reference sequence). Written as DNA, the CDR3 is TGTGCCAGCAGCTTTTGGCAGGGAAGGTCCACTGAAGCTTTCTTT. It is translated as CASSFWQGRSTEAFF.

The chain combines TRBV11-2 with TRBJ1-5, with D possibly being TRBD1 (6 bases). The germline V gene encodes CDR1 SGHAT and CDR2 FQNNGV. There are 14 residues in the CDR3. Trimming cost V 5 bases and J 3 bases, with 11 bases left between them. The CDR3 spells CASSLGQNNQPQHF. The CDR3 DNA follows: TGTGCCAGCAGCCTTGGACAGAACAATCAGCCCCAGCATTTT.

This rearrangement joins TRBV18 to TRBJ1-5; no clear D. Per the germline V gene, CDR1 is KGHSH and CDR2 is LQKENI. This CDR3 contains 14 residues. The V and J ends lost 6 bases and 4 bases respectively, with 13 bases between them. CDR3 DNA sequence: TGTGCCAGCTCGACTAAGGGCGGGAATCAGCCCCAGCATTTT. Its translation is CASSTKGGNQPQHF.

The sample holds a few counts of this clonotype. The CDR3 DNA is TGTGCCAGCAGTCCAGGGACAGGGGCCACCGGGGAGCTGTTTTTT. It encodes CASSPGTGATGELFF. V is TRBV28 and J is TRBJ2-2; 10 bases fit TRBD1. The CDR3 loop spans 15 amino acids. With V trimmed by 5 bases and J by 4 bases, 4 bases remained unmatched. The germline CDR1 and CDR2 sequences are MDHEN and SYDVKM.

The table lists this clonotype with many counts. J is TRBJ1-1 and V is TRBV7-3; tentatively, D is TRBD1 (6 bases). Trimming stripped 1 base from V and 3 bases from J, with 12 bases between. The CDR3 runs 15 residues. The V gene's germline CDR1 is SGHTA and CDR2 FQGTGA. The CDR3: CASSLRGGGDTEAFF. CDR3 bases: TGTGCCAGCAGCTTAAGAGGAGGGGGGGACACTGAAGCTTTCTTT.

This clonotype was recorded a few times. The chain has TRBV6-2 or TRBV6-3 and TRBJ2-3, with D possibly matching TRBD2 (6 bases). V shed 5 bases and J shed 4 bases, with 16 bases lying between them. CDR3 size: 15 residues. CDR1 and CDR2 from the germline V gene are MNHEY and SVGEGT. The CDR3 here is CASSLPGLKSDTQYF. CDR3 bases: TGTGCCAGCAGTCTTCCGGGACTTAAGTCAGATACGCAGTATTTT.

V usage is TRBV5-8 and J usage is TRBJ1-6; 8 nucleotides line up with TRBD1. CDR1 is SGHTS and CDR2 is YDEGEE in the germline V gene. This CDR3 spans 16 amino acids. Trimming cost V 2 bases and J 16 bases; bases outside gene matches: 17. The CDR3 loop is CASSFQSGRGLFPLHF. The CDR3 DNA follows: TGTGCCAGCAGCTTCCAATCGGGCAGGGGGCTCTTTCCGCTCCACTTT.

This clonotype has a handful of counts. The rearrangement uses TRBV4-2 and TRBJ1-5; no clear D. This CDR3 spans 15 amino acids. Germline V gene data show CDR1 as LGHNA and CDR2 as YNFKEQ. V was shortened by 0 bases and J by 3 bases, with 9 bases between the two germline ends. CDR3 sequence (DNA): TGTGCCAGCAGCCAAGAGAACCAATTCAATCAGCCCCAGCATTTT. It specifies CASSQENQFNQPQHF.